Included here is one T cell receptor beta chain sequence, with context. Antigen specificity is unknown. V gave up 6 bases and J gave up 7 bases, with 9 bases separating them. The CDR3 consists of 12 residues. Germline V gives CDR1 SNHLY, CDR2 FYNNEI. Donors included only healthy HIV-negative adults lacking recent acute infections or vaccinations. Sequencing was performed with immunoSEQ multiplex PCR; in TCRdb, only in-frame clones are kept and a portion is missing. The data hold more than 1.2 million clones, with 97% to 99% observed a single time. This specimen comes from a study of shared clonotypes between healthy human individuals. In the study overall: CD4 naive cells filled three plates per donor, CD4 memory three, CD8 naive two and CD8 memory one.

Study-wide points: Owing to a small donor count, the genetic and exposure-history diversity represented was limited.

The material sequenced was naive CD4+ T cells sorted from blood. Specified subset: CD45RA+ positively selected. This TCR was recovered from a man younger than 40 in good health. The chain recombines TRBV2 with TRBJ1-4; unclear D gene. The CDR3 sequence is CASRQHGEKLFF. For the CDR3, the DNA is TGTGCCAGCAGGCAACACGGTGAAAAACTGTTTTTT.